This paragraph covers one T cell receptor beta chain sequence. This clone's antigen is unknown. Qualities for individual bases were not recorded, and no much larger clone is one base off. The sample originates from a study of shared clonotypes between healthy human individuals (dated by TCRdb to 2020 to 2021). For the wider study: The cohort comprised a couple of women and a few men aged 18 to 49 years. The study deeply sequenced blood TCR repertoires of about 5 healthy adults to estimate repertoire size and the extent of clonotype sharing between individuals. Different laboratories and diverse techniques were used to prepare libraries and sequence TCR repertoires, to increase sequencing depth and limit assay-specific biases. Between about 0.8 and 8.9 billion PBMCs per donor were obtained by leukapheresis. For each donor, CD4 naive and CD4 memory were each given three plates, CD8 naive was given two plates, and CD8 memory was given one plate.

What the work shows at the level of the full study, not this receptor alone: Sampling was restricted to blood, and TCR repertoires in tissue are likely to differ from TCR repertoires in blood. Because the study included only a small number of donors, the genetic and exposure-history diversity represented was limited. Larger estimated clonotype richness was generally found for naive subsets than for memory subsets. Pairwise subsampling led to the expectation that sequencing depth would affect the degree of clonotype sharing among donors. Roughly 5.2% of naive CD4, around 4% of naive CD8, 2% to 2.5% of memory CD4, and 0.4% of memory CD8 clonotypes were shared across a few donors. Even with the large sequencing depth, rarefaction of the sorted-subset datasets indicated that sequencing was incomplete. Compared with non-shared clonotypes, clonotypes shared by all four sorted-subset donors had higher generation probabilities.

Trimming takes 4 bases from V and 1 base from J, and the germline ends sit 13 bases apart. The CDR3 spans 16 residues, from the cysteine through the phenylalanine. CDR3 DNA is the only sequence kept; it has 48 bases, read in frame from the first base. Per the germline V gene, MNHEY is the CDR1 and SVGAGI is the CDR2. TCR CDR3 regions were amplified from genomic DNA by multiplex PCR using the deep immunoSEQ assay. Extracted genomic DNA from each cell subset was distributed evenly across all wells of several immunoSEQ 96-well plates, and each plate was treated as a replicate. For sorted subsets, about 0.2 ug genomic DNA, equal to tens of thousands of T cell genomes, was loaded into each replicate PCR. The purified libraries were quantified using a Qubit 3.0 fluorometer, sized with a Bioanalyzer 2100, and then quantified again using the KAPA Library Quantification kit. Each immunoSEQ 96-well plate was sequenced on its own single-read 150-cycle Illumina NextSeq 550 flow cell. In the authors' own workflow: The immunoSEQ output contained only junctional sequences without quality scores, so filtering could not match that applied to full-length reads. To assign V/J genes and CDR3, sequences were annotated using PyIR, a Python wrapper for IgBLAST v1.9, with IMGT germline references. Reads were filtered out if the reads had weak V/J assignments (E-value above 1e-6), no CDR3, stop codons, out-of-frame junctions, or ambiguous translated residues. V3J clonotypes were defined by identical inferred V gene, J gene, and CDR3 amino acid sequence. The percentage overlap between two repertoires was calculated by dividing the number of shared unique clonotypes by the size of the smaller repertoire. Three approaches were used to assess repertoire richness: RTK rarefaction, the Chao1 estimator, and Recon v2.1 estimates of unobserved clonotypes. OLGA was used to compute generation probabilities for all TCRbeta clonotypes that the gDNA method yielded from a few donors. The source is immuneACCESS, and TCRdb retained only in-frame sequences with V and J called. Part of the clones is not carried over; for the studies checked, unresolved V genes explain less than half of this, and the remainder is unexplained. V, J and clone size derive from that table, while D and trimming were established from the DNA sequence. A total of roughly 2 million clones appear in this sample, 90% to 95% of them only once. 0.1% to 0.15% of the sample comes from the top ten.

Healthy HIV-negative adults with no recently reported acute infections or vaccinations were included as donors. All donors were Caucasian adults living in Nashville, Tennessee, USA. Magnetic negative selection was used to enrich CD4+ T cells, after which naive cells were positively selected on CD45RA and the negative fraction became the memory subset. After blood collection by leukapheresis, PBMCs were isolated using Ficoll-Histopaque density gradient centrifugation and then cryopreserved in the vapor phase of liquid nitrogen. Analytical flow cytometry was used to check the purity and quantity of each magnetically sorted T cell population. From each sorted fraction, genomic DNA was isolated and quantified by UV absorbance on a Nanodrop 2000c.

This receptor chain uses TRBV6-5 and TRBJ2-2; the D gene is not confidently resolved. The sequencing input was naive CD4+ T cells sorted from blood. The sample's cell subset or site, from its label and the paper: CD45RA+ positively selected. The TCR was taken from a man between 18 and 35 years old in good health. The CDR3 protein: CASSSPAERNTGELFF. The nucleotides read TGTGCCAGCAGTTCCCCAGCAGAGAGGAACACCGGGGAGCTGTTTTTT.